These T cell receptor beta chains were read from a single sample in a study of cytotoxic CD8 clonotypes in ibrutinib-treated CLL. The table came from immunoSEQ multiplex PCR; TCRdb's copy has only in-frame clones and leaves some out. The repertoire holds about 29,000 clones, with about 75% as singletons. This sample comprised PBMCs, obtained after 36 months of ibrutinib treatment. These receptors were obtained from a human donor with chronic lymphocytic leukemia. CDR3s include the opening cysteine and the closing phenylalanine or tryptophan. D genes are given only for firm matches. Clone size is given for some rows only: seen once, a few or many times, or a class if the clone is expanded.

D gene	V gene	clone size	J gene	CDR3 DNA	CDR3 protein
-	TRBV5-4	-	TRBJ2-5	TGTGCCAGCAGCATCACTAGTAGGGAGACCCAGTACTTC	CASSITSRETQYF
-	TRBV6-1	-	TRBJ2-2	TGTGCCAGCAGTCCTCGACAGGGACTCCCCGGGGAGCTGTTTTTT	CASSPRQGLPGELFF
TRBD1	TRBV4-1	-	TRBJ2-5	TGCGCCAGCAGCCAAGATGCCGGGACAGGGTTTCGAGAGACCCAGTACTTC	CASSQDAGTGFRETQYF
-	TRBV4-1	-	TRBJ1-2	TGCGCCAGCAGCCAGCGGGACATTTCAAACTATGGCTACACCTTC	CASSQRDISNYGYTF
TRBD1	TRBV9	once	TRBJ2-5	TGTGCCAGCAGCCCAACCTCGGACAGGGGGCGGGAGACCCAGTACTTC	CASSPTSDRGRETQYF
TRBD2	TRBV10-3	once	TRBJ2-5	TGTGCCATCAGTGAAGGGAGCGGGAGTCAAGAGACCCAGTACTTC	CAISEGSGSQETQYF
-	TRBV4-3	-	TRBJ2-3	TGCGCCAGCAGCCAAGATCTGGAGAATACGCAGTATTTT	CASSQDLENTQYF
-	TRBV9	-	TRBJ2-7	TGTGCCAGCAGCCCAGGGGCGAACTCCTACGAGCAGTACTTC	CASSPGANSYEQYF
TRBD1	TRBV4-3	-	TRBJ1-2	TGCGCCAGCAGCCAAGATCCCGGGACAGGGGGCGGGTATGGCTACACCTTC	CASSQDPGTGGGYGYTF
-	TRBV11-2	-	TRBJ2-1	TGTGCCAGCAGCCCAGAGGCCGGCTACAATGAGCAGTTCTTC	CASSPEAGYNEQFF
TRBD1	TRBV6-1	-	TRBJ1-2	TGTGCCAGCAACAGACAGGGCTACTATGGCTACACCTTC	CASNRQGYYGYTF
-	TRBV4-1	-	TRBJ1-1	TGCGCCAGCAGCCAAGCTAGGGGCGGGACTGAAGCTTTCTTT	CASSQARGGTEAFF
TRBD2	TRBV7-2	-	TRBJ2-4	TGTGCCAGCAGCTCCATCGGGGGGGCCAGAGCCAAAAACATTCAGTACTTC	CASSSIGGARAKNIQYF
TRBD1	TRBV4-3	-	TRBJ1-4	TGCGCCAGCAGCCAGACAGGGCTACCCGAAAAACTGTTTTTT	CASSQTGLPEKLFF
-	TRBV5-6	once	TRBJ1-5	TGTGCCAGCAGCTTGCAGGGAGCGAATCAGCCCCAGCATTTT	CASSLQGANQPQHF
-	TRBV10-2	-	TRBJ1-5	TGCGCCAGCAGTGGAGAAGATCAGCCCCAGCATTTT	CASSGEDQPQHF
-	TRBV6-5	-	TRBJ1-2	TGTGCCAGCAGTTCGCCTTCGCGGAGCTATGGCTACACCTTC	CASSSPSRSYGYTF
-	TRBV14	-	TRBJ1-1	TGTGCCAGCAGCCAAGGTGTGCGGGGCACTGAAGCTTTCTTT	CASSQGVRGTEAFF
-	TRBV15	-	TRBJ2-5	TGTGCCACCAGCAGAGTGGGAGGTGGACAAGAGACCCAGTACTTC	CATSRVGGGQETQYF
-	TRBV4-2	-	TRBJ1-5	TGTGCCAGCAGCCAAGAAGAGGGACTGAATCAGCCCCAGCATTTT	CASSQEEGLNQPQHF
-	TRBV10-3	-	TRBJ1-5	TGTGCCATCAGTGAAAAGATTCCTAATCAGCCCCAGCATTTT	CAISEKIPNQPQHF
-	TRBV25-1	few	TRBJ1-1	TGTGCCAGCAGTGCGGGGTCCCTGAACACTGAAGCTTTCTTT	CASSAGSLNTEAFF
-	TRBV18	-	TRBJ1-3	TGTGCCAGCTCACCGCCAGGTTATCACTCTGGAAACACCATATATTTT	CASSPPGYHSGNTIYF
-	TRBV10-3	-	TRBJ1-1	TGTGCCATCCTAGACACGATGAACACTGAAGCTTTCTTT	CAILDTMNTEAFF
-	TRBV9	-	TRBJ1-1	TGTGCCAGCAGCCAGGCGAACACTGAAGCTTTCTTT	CASSQANTEAFF
-	TRBV19	once	TRBJ1-3	TGTGCCAGTAGAGACAGCCACTCTGGAAACACCATATATTTT	CASRDSHSGNTIYF
-	TRBV4-1	-	TRBJ1-1	TGCGCCAGCAGCAACAGGGACTCTGAAGCTTTCTTT	CASSNRDSEAFF
TRBD1	TRBV5-1	-	TRBJ1-4	TGCGCCAGCAGCTTGGCTGGGACAGGGACTAATGAAAAACTGTTTTTT	CASSLAGTGTNEKLFF